This T cell receptor (beta chain) was captured by sequencing in a study of cytotoxic CD8 clonotypes in ibrutinib-treated CLL (dated by TCRdb to the early 2020s). Describing the broader study: In this cohort, approximately 15 patients were treatment-naive and about a dozen were relapsed/refractory, while roughly 18 had unmutated IGHV. Partial responses were observed in around 25 patients and complete responses in 2; after a median follow-up of around 68 months, remission was maintained in approximately 14 patients and progression was observed in roughly twelve. Samples at response were collected after a median of roughly twelve months of treatment, with a range of about 6 to 40 months. On average, each sample had about 250,000 productive templates and approximately 89,000 productive rearrangements. Longitudinal samples were obtainable from about 30% of the roughly 90 participants in the trial. Cryopreserved peripheral blood mononuclear cells were obtained before treatment, at response, and at either sustained remission or disease progression.

Each clonotype received, on average, around 10x coverage in deep resolution sequencing performed on a MiSeq, where the target depth lay between 1 in 1 million and 1 in 200,000 T cells. The immunoSEQ hsTCRB Kit was used to generate TCR beta libraries. In the source study's methods: The data were analyzed with ImmunoSEQ Analyzer and ImmunoSEQ Data Assistant, and V, D and J gene assignments followed IMGT definitions. Clonality was computed as one minus normalized Shannon entropy of productive rearrangement frequencies, ranging from 0 to 1. Only overrepresented clonotypes making up at least 0.05% of each patient's repertoire were included in the public clonotype analysis. Fewer than 15 age-matched healthy donor repertoires from immuneACCESS served as clonality controls. TCRdb stores this immuneACCESS table with in-frame sequences only. Part of the clones is absent; in the studies checked, under half of the shortfall reflects unresolved V genes, and no reason is known for the rest. V, J and clone size are taken as reported in that table, and D and trimming were inferred from the DNA itself. This sample has around 27,000 clones in its table, and less than 75% of those were observed once. 5% to 6% of the sample lies in the top ten.

Roughly 1.8 micrograms of genomic DNA were extracted from cryopreserved PBMCs for TCR beta library preparation. High-throughput TCR beta sequencing was performed on longitudinal blood samples from CLL patients receiving ibrutinib monotherapy. Patients were enrolled in a phase 2 open-label single-center ibrutinib monotherapy trial. With regard to this clone: Its target antigen remains unknown. There are no base qualities to consult, and no much larger clone falls within one base.

Study-wide findings and limitations: Public clonotypes were rare and either contracted or stayed stable during treatment, and the rise in clonality at ibrutinib response reflected the expansion of private clonotypes. Baseline clonality was found to be higher than that of age-matched healthy donors and was strongly correlated with circulating CD8+ T-cell counts. At ibrutinib response clonality went up, during sustained remission it held steady, and at progression it dropped back toward baseline. Sampling times were not matched between patients in sustained remission and patients whose disease was progressing, and lymph node repertoires were not examined.

The origin of this receptor is a human donor with chronic lymphocytic leukemia. The sample in question was PBMCs, obtained before ibrutinib treatment.

The encoded CDR3 is CASSGYVAGGGTNEKLFF. Here is the DNA: TGTGCCAGCAGTGGTTATGTAGCAGGGGGCGGGACTAATGAAAAACTGTTTTTT. The rearrangement combines TRBV2 with TRBJ1-4; 8 central nucleotides agree with TRBD1. The CDR3 goes from the cysteine to the phenylalanine over 18 residues. Only the CDR3 part of the read is kept: 54 bases, read in frame from the first base. The V end gives up 4 bases and the J end 2 bases, leaving 12 bases in the junction not matched to a gene. The germline V gene yields SNHLY for CDR1 and FYNNEI for CDR2.